What follows are 14 T cell receptor beta chains derived from one specimen sequenced in a study of early T cells in non-severe SARS-CoV-2 infection. Each CDR3 protein is one row after TCRdb ran MiXCR on the 5' RACE reads. The table records about 68,000 distinct CDR3 sequences, roughly an eighth of them present only once. Sequencing used whole blood. Receptors were obtained from an adult who was a healthcare worker with PCR-confirmed SARS-CoV-2 infection or an uninfected control (not recorded which).

The chain links TRBV5-4 to TRBJ2-3; possibly TRBD2 for D (7 bases). This CDR3 region has 16 residues. CDR1 and CDR2 (germline): SGHNT, YYREEE (reference sequence). The germline V and J ends were trimmed by 2 bases and 4 bases, with 17 bases remaining between them. CDR3 amino acids: CASSLGGARSADTQYF. The DNA of the CDR3 is TGTGCCAGCAGCTTAGGGGGGGCGAGGTCTGCAGATACGCAGTATTTT.

This clonotype was detected a few times. V is TRBV12-3 or TRBV12-4 and J is TRBJ2-3, with 9 bases matching TRBD1. The ends lost 8 bases at V and 4 bases at J; junction bases unmatched: 16. The CDR3 spans 17 residues. The CDR3 here is CASSQEGGQGLPDTQYF. In DNA, the CDR3 is TGTGCCAGCTCCCAAGAAGGGGGACAGGGCCTCCCAGATACGCAGTATTTT.

This clonotype occurred many times. The V call is TRBV3-1, the J call TRBJ1-2; D is undetermined. The CDR3 runs to 13 residues. V was pared by 4 bases and J by 4 bases, with 10 bases between. Germline CDR1 LGHDT, CDR2 YNNKEL (reference sequence). Here the CDR3 DNA reads TGTGCCAGCAGCCCAGACGGCAGCTATGGCTACACCTTC. This gives the protein CASSPDGSYGYTF.

The chain combines TRBV15 with TRBJ2-3; 9 bases map to TRBD2. Germline V gene lookup returns CDR1 LNHNV and CDR2 YYDKDF (reference sequence). Germline trimming cut 5 bases from V and 8 bases from J; bases unmatched to any gene: 14. CDR3 length equals 16 residues. The CDR3 loop is CATSSRGRAGGVTQYF. CDR3 sequence (DNA): TGTGCCACCAGCTCCCGGGGTCGAGCGGGGGGTGTTACGCAGTATTTT.

This clonotype was seen a few times. V gene TRBV19 combines with J gene TRBJ2-1; 7 bases align to TRBD1. V gave up 4 bases and J gave up 6 bases; unmatched junction bases: 12. CDR3 length: 16 residues. Germline V gives CDR1 LNHDA, CDR2 SQIVND (reference sequence). Here the CDR3 reads CASSNAATGLRNEQFF. The CDR3 DNA follows: TGTGCCAGTAGTAATGCAGCGACAGGGTTACGCAATGAGCAGTTCTTC. The entire variable domain, with the rest obtained from reference TRBV19 and TRBJ2-1, is as follows: DGGITQSPKYLFRKEGQNVTLSCEQNLNHDAMYWYRQDPGQGLRLIYYSQIVNDFQKGDIAEGYSVSREKKESFPLTVTSAQKNPTAFYLCASSNAATGLRNEQFFGPGTRLTVL.

In its sample, this clonotype was seen a few times. One junction end does not reproduce the germline sequence, and a read error may be involved. The chain carries TRBV4-3 and TRBJ2-7, with 8 bases identical to TRBD1. Germline-derived CDR1 and CDR2 are LGHNA and YSLEER. The CDR3 contains 15 residues. The CDR3: CASSQDVRTGNSSDF. CDR3 nucleotides: TGCGCCAGCAGCCAAGATGTCCGGACAGGGAACTCTAGCGACTTC.

CDR3 nucleotide sequence: TGCAGCGTTGCAATTCATAAGGAGCTGTTTTTT. Protein product: CSVAIHKELFF. The rearrangement uses TRBV29-1 and TRBJ2-2; no reliable D call. This CDR3 comprises 11 residues. Germline CDR1 SQVTM, CDR2 ANQGSEA. V was cut by 4 bases and J by 10 bases, with 10 bases left in between.

The rearrangement uses TRBV5-4 and TRBJ2-7; no clear D. V was shortened by 2 bases and J by 5 bases, with 14 bases between the two germline ends. The germline V gene has CDR1 SGHNT and CDR2 YYREEE (reference sequence). The CDR3 sequence is 14 residues long. CDR3 DNA: TGTGCCAGCAGCTTCCAGTCGGCCGTCCACGAGCAGTACTTC. Protein sequence: CASSFQSAVHEQYF.

The sample holds many counts of this clonotype. The chain has TRBV18 and TRBJ1-2, with TRBD1 identical over 7 bases. Losses at the gene ends were 2 bases for V and 4 bases for J; bases not matched to a gene: 4. CDR1 is KGHSH, CDR2 LQKENI, per germline. The CDR3 sequence is 14 residues long. The CDR3 sequence: CASSPGGQSYGYTF. The CDR3 nucleotides read TGTGCCAGCTCACCAGGGGGACAGTCCTATGGCTACACCTTC.

The chain links TRBV3-1 to TRBJ1-1; D is ambiguous. This CDR3 region has 15 residues. The V and J ends lost 0 bases and 2 bases respectively, with 10 bases between them. CDR1 and CDR2 (germline): LGHDT, YNNKEL (reference sequence). The DNA of the CDR3 is TGTGCCAGCAGCCAAGATGGGCAACGTAACACTGAAGCTTTCTTT. It specifies CASSQDGQRNTEAFF.

This clonotype occurred a few times. The J gene is TRBJ1-2, the V gene TRBV3-1; D perhaps matches TRBD1 (5 bases). The germline V and J ends were trimmed by 4 bases and 2 bases, with 20 bases remaining between them. Per the germline V gene, CDR1 is LGHDT and CDR2 is YNNKEL (reference sequence). The CDR3 extends over 17 amino acids. The CDR3 spells CASSPDVLRGSNYGYTF. In DNA, the CDR3 is TGTGCCAGCAGCCCAGATGTATTAAGGGGAAGCAACTATGGCTACACCTTC.

This clonotype was counted between two and nine times. This chain joins TRBV20-1 and TRBJ2-5, with D unclear. Trimming removed 5 bases from V and 1 base from J, with 11 bases in between. Germline V gene sequence: CDR1 DFQATT, CDR2 SNEGSKA (reference sequence). The CDR3 contains 13 residues. The CDR3 bases are TGCAGTGCTCCCACAGAGACCCAAGAGACCCAGTACTTC. Protein product: CSAPTETQETQYF.

At least ten counts were recorded for this clonotype. The V call is TRBV6-2 or TRBV6-3, the J call TRBJ2-3; D remains ambiguous. V was clipped by 10 bases and J by 2 bases, with 7 bases between them. This CDR3 is built from 11 residues. Per germline, CDR1 MNHEY and CDR2 SVGEGT. CDR3 in amino acids: CAKNPTDTQYF. The CDR3, as DNA: TGTGCCAAGAACCCCACAGATACGCAGTATTTT.

In its sample, this clonotype was seen many times. V is TRBV27 and J is TRBJ2-3; D unclear. V dropped 2 bases and J dropped 6 bases, with 6 bases sitting between them. Germline CDR1 MNHEY, CDR2 SMNVEV (reference sequence). The CDR3 covers 12 residues. The CDR3 bases are TGTGCCAGCAGTTTAGGTCGTGATACGCAGTATTTT. It translates to CASSLGRDTQYF.